This T cell receptor beta chain comes out of a study of cytomegalovirus exposure and HLA in healthy donors. Trimming removed 0 bases at V and 2 bases at J, with 5 bases between. Per germline, CDR1 SGHTA and CDR2 FQGNSA. The CDR3 length is 14 residues. 13 Jbeta primers and 60 Vbeta primers were used for the PCR. Assay used: immunoSEQ multiplex PCR; TCRdb lists only in-frame clones, some missing. The sample has a few hundred thousand clones, roughly 80% seen once. Broader study findings: Among TCR sequences, most were rare, though some public TCRs appeared in many donors.

Comment on this clone: Its specificity is not known.

This TCR came from a man aged 35-49 years in good health and CMV-seronegative. Sequenced material: PBMCs. The chain joins TRBV7-2 to TRBJ1-5; D perhaps matches TRBD1 (5 bases). The CDR3, as DNA: TGTGCCAGCAGCTTAGCAGGGGGCAATCAGCCCCAGCATTTT. This encodes CASSLAGGNQPQHF. Drawing the rest from reference TRBV7-2 and TRBJ1-5, the complete variable domain is GAGVSQSPSNKVTEKGKDVELRCDPISGHTALYWYRQSLGQGLEFLIYFQGNSAPDKSGLPSDRFSAERTGGSVSTLTIQRTQQEDSAVYLCASSLAGGNQPQHFGDGTRLSIL.